This entry features one TCR beta chain sequence. The antigen is unknown. This record belongs to a study of shared clonotypes between healthy human individuals. General study findings and limits: When naive CD4 clonotypes were compared across a few donors, roughly 4.9% were shared.

The germline gives CDR1 MNHEY, CDR2 SVGAGI. This CDR3 contains 16 residues. V lost 0 bases, J lost 3 bases, and 14 bases lay in between. Profiling relied on immunoSEQ multiplex PCR, and the TCRdb table lists in-frame clones only, not all of them. The sample holds about 1.5 million clones, approximately 98% seen once. Sequencing used naive CD4+ T cells sorted from blood. Subset described: CD45RA+ positively selected. The rearrangement joins TRBV6-5 to TRBJ1-1; TRBD1 is a possible D gene (5 bases). This receptor was obtained from a man aged 30 to 39 in good health. CDR3 coding DNA: TGTGCCAGCAGTTACTCGACACAGGTTGGGGACACTGAAGCTTTCTTT. This codes for CASSYSTQVGDTEAFF.